The 3 T cell receptor beta chains below all came from one sample that was sequenced in a study of OX40 agonist ivuxolimab in advanced cancers. Only in-frame clones appear in the TCRdb table, and some are missing; sequencing was by immunoSEQ multiplex PCR. Of tens of thousands of clones listed, approximately 80% are singletons. The material was CD4+ or CD8+ T cells sorted from blood, obtained in a trial of the OX40 agonist ivuxolimab. Receptors originate from an adult with an advanced solid tumor such as melanoma, head and neck, liver or kidney cancer.

This clone was observed once. The chain carries TRBV19 and TRBJ2-5, with 15 bases that match TRBD2. There are 16 residues in the CDR3. CDR1 LNHDA and CDR2 SQIVND come from the germline V gene (reference sequence). J was trimmed by 4 bases and V by 4 bases; bases with no gene match: 4. CDR3 region: CASSTPGLAGGETQYF. CDR3 DNA: TGTGCCAGTAGTACACCGGGACTAGCGGGAGGAGAGACCCAGTACTTC. Full variable domain (missing parts from reference TRBV19 and TRBJ2-5): DGGITQSPKYLFRKEGQNVTLSCEQNLNHDAMYWYRQDPGQGLRLIYYSQIVNDFQKGDIAEGYSVSREKKESFPLTVTSAQKNPTAFYLCASSTPGLAGGETQYFGPGTRLLVL.

A few counts support this clone. The J gene is TRBJ2-1, the V gene TRBV11-2; D uncertain. The V end was cut by 0 bases, the J end by 12 bases, with 15 bases between. The CDR3 extends over 14 amino acids. CDR1 is SGHAT, CDR2 FQNNGV, per germline. The CDR3: CASSLDVSFVAQFF. The CDR3 region has the DNA TGTGCCAGCAGCTTAGACGTCTCCTTCGTGGCGCAGTTCTTC.

V usage is TRBV7-9 and J usage is TRBJ2-7; D remains unclear. Trimming stripped 1 base from V and 7 bases from J, with 11 bases between. This CDR3 spans 13 amino acids. CDR1 and CDR2 (germline): SEHNR, FQNEAQ (reference sequence). CDR3 loop: CASSLDGWREQYF. As DNA, the CDR3 is TGTGCCAGCAGCTTAGATGGGTGGCGGGAGCAGTACTTC. The whole variable domain, filled in from reference TRBV7-9 and TRBJ2-7, reads DTGVSQNPRHKITKRGQNVTFRCDPISEHNRLYWYRQTLGQGPEFLTYFQNEAQLEKSRLLSDRFSAERPKGSFSTLEIQRTEQGDSAMYLCASSLDGWREQYFGPGTRLTVT.